Below are 20 T cell receptor beta chains sequenced from a single sample in a study of cytomegalovirus exposure and HLA in healthy donors. Primers for the PCR totalled 60 Vbeta and 13 Jbeta. TCRdb's copy holds only in-frame clones and misses some; the assay was immunoSEQ multiplex PCR. Among over 90,000 clones listed, 55% to 75% were seen once. The material sequenced was PBMCs. The receptors originated from a woman aged 45-65 years in good health and CMV-seropositive.

This chain joins TRBV2 and TRBJ2-2, with a weak D call TRBD2 (6 bases). The germline CDR1 and CDR2 sequences are SNHLY and FYNNEI. CDR3 length equals 14 residues. V lost 7 bases, J lost 0 bases, and 9 bases lay in between. The CDR3 is CASTGRANTGELFF. As DNA, the CDR3 is TGTGCCAGCACCGGGAGAGCGAACACCGGGGAGCTGTTTTTT.

V is TRBV9 and J is TRBJ1-1, with D tentatively TRBD1 (5 bases). The CDR3 has 15 residues. The germline V and J ends were trimmed by 4 bases and 8 bases, with 21 bases remaining between them. Germline V gene data show CDR1 as SGDLS and CDR2 as YYNGEE. CDR3 DNA sequence: TGTGCCAGCAGCCAAGTCCCTACAGGCCCCACCGAAGCTTTCTTT. Translating it yields CASSQVPTGPTEAFF.

A note on this clone: Other DNA sequences from this sample encode an identical CDR3 as well. V usage is TRBV4-1 and J usage is TRBJ1-3; D remains ambiguous. V dropped 1 base and J dropped 0 bases, with 7 bases sitting between them. The length of the CDR3 is 15 residues. Germline V gene lookup returns CDR1 MGHRA and CDR2 YSYEKL. Here the CDR3 reads CASSQVVSSGNTIYF. Here the CDR3 DNA reads TGCGCCAGCAGCCAAGTCGTCTCCTCTGGAAACACCATATATTTT.

This clone was found once. The chain couples TRBV5-1 to TRBJ2-7; 15 bases align to TRBD2. There are 18 residues in the CDR3. Germline V lookup: CDR1 SGHRS, CDR2 YFSETQ. V was clipped by 3 bases and J by 6 bases; unmatched bases: 13. CDR3 nucleotide sequence: TGCGCCAGCAGCTCGAGGACTAGCGGGAGGGCGAAGGGGTCCGAGCAGTACTTC. It is translated as CASSSRTSGRAKGSEQYF.

The chain is built from TRBV27 and TRBJ2-1; the D is unclear. The CDR3 is 12 residues long. V lost 5 bases and J 4 bases, leaving 6 bases between the germline ends. Germline CDR1 and CDR2: MNHEY and SMNVEV (reference sequence). The CDR3 nucleotides read TGTGCCAGCAGTGCGGCATACAATGAGCAGTTCTTC. It encodes CASSAAYNEQFF.

The V call is TRBV19, the J call TRBJ2-5, with D possibly matching TRBD2 (6 bases). CDR1 and CDR2 (germline): LNHDA, SQIVND (reference sequence). Trimming removed 8 bases from V and 5 bases from J, with 21 bases in between. The length of the CDR3 is 15 residues. The CDR3 DNA sequence: TGTGCCAGTTCCTCATCAGCGGAGGGGACGGAGACCCAGTACTTC. This codes for CASSSSAEGTETQYF.

This clone showed up just once. This sequence joins TRBV7-8 and TRBJ1-3, with no clear D. CDR3 length: 17 amino acids. Germline CDR1 is SGHVS and CDR2 is FQNEAQ. The V and J ends lost 5 bases and 0 bases respectively, with 17 bases between them. The CDR3 coding sequence is TGTGCCAGCAGCCCCTCAGGCGCAGGCGACTCTGGAAACACCATATATTTT. Translated: CASSPSGAGDSGNTIYF.

CDR3 nucleotide sequence: TGCGCCAGCAGCTTGGGCCTCGTAGCGGGAGGGCCCTCGGAGACCCAGTACTTC. Its translation: CASSLGLVAGGPSETQYF. V and J are TRBV5-1 and TRBJ2-5, with 11 positions matching TRBD2. The germline V gene encodes CDR1 SGHRS and CDR2 YFSETQ. The CDR3 totals 18 residues. Trimming at V came to 0 bases and at J to 5 bases, leaving 12 bases not matched to a gene.

This chain connects TRBV7-6 to TRBJ2-3; D perhaps matches TRBD2 (6 bases). Germline V gene sequence: CDR1 SGHVS, CDR2 FNYEAQ. Trimming stripped 4 bases from V and 2 bases from J, with 16 bases between. This CDR3 has 16 residues. DNA of the CDR3: TGTGCCAGCAGCTCCCCATGGCGGGACCCCACAGATACGCAGTATTTT. This sequence encodes CASSSPWRDPTDTQYF.

For this clone: This sample includes further DNA sequences coding for the same CDR3. The chain is built from TRBV10-3 and TRBJ2-7; tentatively, D is TRBD2 (6 bases). V gave up 4 bases and J gave up 1 base, with 14 bases separating them. Per the germline V gene, CDR1 is ENHRY and CDR2 is SYGVKD. The CDR3 runs 15 residues. DNA for the CDR3: TGTGCCATCAGTGCAATTCAGGGAGGATCCTACGAGCAGTACTTC. Its protein is CAISAIQGGSYEQYF.

The chain recombines TRBV4-1 with TRBJ1-1; D is unclear. This CDR3 region has 13 residues. Trimming shortened V by 1 base and J by 3 bases, and 6 bases separated the two germline ends. CDR1 is MGHRA and CDR2 is YSYEKL in the germline V gene. The CDR3 DNA is TGCGCCAGCAGCCAAGCTATCGACACTGAAGCTTTCTTT. This translates into CASSQAIDTEAFF.

The gene calls are TRBV28 and TRBJ2-7; tentatively, D is TRBD2 (7 bases). This CDR3 has 14 residues. V lost 2 bases and J 4 bases, leaving 12 bases between the germline ends. Per germline, CDR1 MDHEN and CDR2 SYDVKM. CDR3: CASSLGGGGYEQYF. The CDR3 DNA sequence: TGTGCCAGCAGTTTAGGGGGAGGGGGATACGAGCAGTACTTC. Variable domain in full (rest from reference TRBV28 and TRBJ2-7): DVKVTQSSRYLVKRTGEKVFLECVQDMDHENMFWYRQDPGLGLRLIYFSYDVKMKEKGDIPEGYSVSREKKERFSLILESASTNQTSMYLCASSLGGGGYEQYFGPGTRLTVT.

Concerning this clone: The identical CDR3 is also encoded by other nucleotide sequences in the sample. The chain employs TRBV27 and TRBJ2-7; D remains ambiguous. Trimming shortened V by 6 bases and J by 7 bases, and 19 bases separated the two germline ends. The germline CDR1 and CDR2 sequences are MNHEY and SMNVEV (reference sequence). This CDR3 comprises 14 residues. CDR3 loop: CASSPEDTSGEQYF. Written as DNA, the CDR3 is TGTGCCAGCAGCCCAGAAGACACTTCTGGGGAGCAGTACTTC.

This clone was seen a handful of times. The V call is TRBV6-6, the J call TRBJ1-4; D possibly corresponds to TRBD1 (5 bases). Trimming stripped 6 bases from V and 6 bases from J, with 14 bases between. This CDR3 is built from 14 residues. Germline CDR1 MNHNY, CDR2 SVGAGI (reference sequence). CDR3 residues: CASSYETAYEKLFF. CDR3 DNA: TGTGCCAGCAGCTACGAGACAGCCTATGAAAAACTGTTTTTT.

The chain has TRBV5-1 and TRBJ1-5; 11 nucleotides align to TRBD1. From germline, CDR1 is SGHRS and CDR2 YFSETQ. This CDR3 has 13 residues. The V segment lost 0 bases and the J segment 12 bases; nucleotides outside the gene matches: 2. The DNA for the CDR3 is TGCGCCAGCAGCTTGGGGACAGGGGGCGACCAGCATTTT. Amino acid sequence: CASSLGTGGDQHF.

The V call is TRBV28, the J call TRBJ2-2; TRBD2 matches 10 bases. Germline V gene lookup returns CDR1 MDHEN and CDR2 SYDVKM. V lost 3 bases, J lost 7 bases, and 2 bases stayed unmatched. This CDR3 is built from 14 residues. CDR3 in amino acids: CASSFPSGGGELFF. The DNA for the CDR3 is TGTGCCAGCAGTTTTCCTAGCGGGGGCGGGGAGCTGTTTTTT. The full variable domain, its missing parts supplied by reference TRBV28 and TRBJ2-2, is DVKVTQSSRYLVKRTGEKVFLECVQDMDHENMFWYRQDPGLGLRLIYFSYDVKMKEKGDIPEGYSVSREKKERFSLILESASTNQTSMYLCASSFPSGGGELFFGEGSRLTVL.

The chain couples TRBV7-8 to TRBJ1-1; D perhaps matches TRBD1 (5 bases). Germline values: CDR1 SGHVS, CDR2 FQNEAQ. This CDR3 region has 16 residues. Trimming removed 4 bases at V and 0 bases at J, with 15 bases between. In DNA, the CDR3 is TGTGCCAGCAGCTCCGGAGGGGCTGTATTGAACACTGAAGCTTTCTTT. This codes for CASSSGGAVLNTEAFF. The variable domain in full, completed from reference TRBV7-8 and TRBJ1-1, reads GAGVSQSPRYKVAKRGQDVALRCDPISGHVSLFWYQQALGQGPEFLTYFQNEAQLDKSGLPSDRFFAERPEGSVSTLKIQRTQQEDSAVYLCASSSGGAVLNTEAFFGQGTRLTVV.

The chain uses TRBV29-1 and TRBJ2-7, with a weak D call TRBD2 (5 bases). Trimming cost V 4 bases and J 3 bases, with 16 bases left between them. CDR1 SQVTM and CDR2 ANQGSEA come from the germline V gene. The CDR3 loop spans 14 amino acids. The DNA for the CDR3 is TGCAGCGTTGTGGCGGGCGGCGCGAGCTACGAGCAGTACTTC. Amino acids: CSVVAGGASYEQYF.

The chain combines TRBV4-3 with TRBJ2-7; possibly TRBD1 for D (6 bases). Germline values: CDR1 LGHNA, CDR2 YSLEER. The germline V and J ends were trimmed by 3 bases and 0 bases, with 12 bases remaining between them. The CDR3 is 15 residues long. CDR3 nucleotides: TGCGCCAGCAGCCAGTATCAGGGGAGCTCCTACGAGCAGTACTTC. Translating gives CASSQYQGSSYEQYF.

This clone was seen a single time. This sequence joins TRBV5-1 and TRBJ2-3; D not certain. Trimming shortened V by 0 bases and J by 0 bases, and 11 bases separated the two germline ends. The germline V gene has CDR1 SGHRS and CDR2 YFSETQ. CDR3 length: 16 residues. In DNA, the CDR3 is TGCGCCAGCAGCTTGGACGGGTCATCAAGCACAGATACGCAGTATTTT. Amino acids: CASSLDGSSSTDTQYF. The full variable domain, completed using reference TRBV5-1 and TRBJ2-3, is KAGVTQTPRYLIKTRGQQVTLSCSPISGHRSVSWYQQTPGQGLQFLFEYFSETQRNKGNFPGRFSGRQFSNSRSEMNVSTLELGDSALYLCASSLDGSSSTDTQYFGPGTRLTVL.